This T cell receptor beta chain was obtained from a study of shared clonotypes between healthy human individuals. The ends lost 2 bases at V and 4 bases at J; junction bases unmatched: 1. Per the germline V gene, CDR1 is KGHSH and CDR2 is LQKENI. This CDR3 contains 14 residues. Note on this clone: Within the sample, other DNA sequences also encode this same CDR3.

This table comes from immunoSEQ multiplex PCR, and its TCRdb copy is limited to in-frame clones, with some not included. The sample includes under 2.5 million clones, 85% to 95% of them seen just once. The material sequenced was naive CD4+ T cells from PBMCs. Noted subset: CD45RA+ positively selected. This chain joins TRBV18 and TRBJ1-2; 10 bases align to TRBD1. This clonotype originated in a man aged 18 to 29 in good health. Some clones in this sample may be carry-over from other donors' samples. The CDR3 bases are TGTGCCAGCTCACCAAGGACAGGGGGCTATGGCTACACCTTC. Translation: CASSPRTGGYGYTF.